The clone carrying this T cell receptor (beta chain) was picked up a small number of times. After removal of 2 bases from V and 4 bases from J, the junction contained 7 bases not matched to a gene. Germline CDR1 and CDR2: SGDLS and YYNGEE. This CDR3 is built from 16 residues. This entry comes from a study of shared clonotypes between healthy human individuals. TCRdb keeps only in-frame clones here, not all; method: immunoSEQ multiplex PCR. The table has approximately 460,000 clones, 75% to 80% seen once. The chain employs TRBV9 and TRBJ2-1; TRBD2 agrees at 9 bases. The sample comprised PBMCs. This clonotype was obtained from a woman in her forties in good health. Some clones in this sample may be carry-over from other donors' samples. CDR3 loop: CASSVLGLAQYNEQFF. Written as DNA, the CDR3 is TGTGCCAGCAGCGTTTTGGGACTAGCCCAATACAATGAGCAGTTCTTC.